These T cell receptor beta chains were read from a single sample in a study of response to subunit inactivated influenza vaccine. TCRdb recomputed calls from the RT-PCR reads with MiXCR, one row per CDR3 protein. The sample yields a few hundred thousand distinct CDR3 sequences, 11% seen once. A further study also used this sample, focusing on T cells expressing NK-cell markers.

The material sequenced was PBMCs from blood, taken on the day of vaccination. These receptors were collected from a man aged 50-60 years who received an inactivated influenza vaccine. The conserved cysteine and the conserved F or W are not part of the CDR3 here. Fields, in order: D gene, V gene, clone size, J gene, CDR3 protein. The D gene is left open where the match is weak. The listing skips clone size in some rows; elsewhere it reads once, few, many or a size class.

D: TRBD1
V: TRBV29-1
size: many
J: TRBJ1-1
CDR3: SVSGTGRTEAF

D: TRBD1
V: TRBV11-1
size: .
J: TRBJ2-6
CDR3: ASSPRTGEGAGANVLT

D: TRBD1
V: TRBV11-2
size: .
J: TRBJ2-3
CDR3: ASSSTGGGNTQY

D: .
V: TRBV12-3/TRBV12-4
size: .
J: TRBJ2-1
CDR3: ASRVGPRRNEQF

D: .
V: TRBV20-1
size: .
J: TRBJ2-1
CDR3: SAYRDPRGHEQF

D: TRBD1
V: TRBV5-1
size: few
J: TRBJ2-3
CDR3: ASSFGQEGTDTQY

D: .
V: TRBV2
size: .
J: TRBJ2-2
CDR3: ASSFYRTIENTGELF

D: .
V: TRBV30
size: few
J: TRBJ1-5
CDR3: AWGGNSNQPQH

D: TRBD1
V: TRBV4-3
size: .
J: TRBJ2-7
CDR3: ASSLGQGEQY

D: .
V: TRBV12-3/TRBV12-4
size: .
J: TRBJ2-2
CDR3: ASRPGPGQRTGELF

D: TRBD1
V: TRBV2
size: .
J: TRBJ2-7
CDR3: ASSADRVNYEQY

D: TRBD1
V: TRBV29-1
size: many
J: TRBJ2-6
CDR3: SALGDRLYSGANVLT

D: .
V: TRBV28
size: .
J: TRBJ2-4
CDR3: ASSSPQLNKNIQY

D: .
V: TRBV7-2
size: few
J: TRBJ2-1
CDR3: ASSSPDRSYNEQF

D: TRBD2
V: TRBV5-1
size: many
J: TRBJ2-7
CDR3: ASSSGTSGSAYEQY

D: .
V: TRBV20-1
size: many
J: TRBJ2-7
CDR3: SADPNQGYEQY

D: .
V: TRBV5-1
size: .
J: TRBJ2-5
CDR3: ASSLATAHQETQY

D: .
V: TRBV15
size: few
J: TRBJ2-7
CDR3: ATSRGRGSYEQY

D: .
V: TRBV15
size: .
J: TRBJ2-3
CDR3: ATSRDFLATLTDTQY

D: TRBD1
V: TRBV5-1
size: few
J: TRBJ2-1
CDR3: ASSLAARQGRLNEQF

D: TRBD2
V: TRBV20-1
size: .
J: TRBJ2-1
CDR3: SASPGTSGGRRAYNEQF

D: TRBD1
V: TRBV20-1
size: .
J: TRBJ2-7
CDR3: SARNRRTGFFSYEQY

D: TRBD1
V: TRBV7-2
size: few
J: TRBJ1-1
CDR3: ASSRTGQVNTEAF

D: .
V: TRBV6-5
size: .
J: TRBJ2-2
CDR3: ASSYSNPSAGGELF

D: .
V: TRBV5-1
size: many
J: TRBJ2-5
CDR3: ASSLWTTQETQY